A single sample gave rise to the 11 T cell receptor beta chains below, sequenced in a study of Ad26.COV2.S vaccination and SARS-CoV-2 variants. Treatment noted: roughly 18 received Ad26.COV2.S at low or high dose, single or two shots; 5 received placebo; per-sample allocation not given. Sampling was performed 63 days after the first vaccine or placebo injection. Sequencing used immunoSEQ multiplex PCR; TCRdb keeps in-frame clones, though not all of them. The sample contains fewer than 400,000 clones, around 84% of which appear only once. This sample comprised peripheral blood, obtained in a trial of Ad26.COV2.S vaccine versus placebo. These receptors all come from a person between 18 and 60 years old who received the Ad26.COV2.S COVID-19 vaccine or a placebo.

The rearrangement uses TRBV6-5 and TRBJ2-2, with no clear D. V gave up 7 bases and J gave up 7 bases, with 10 bases separating them. This CDR3 has 12 residues. CDR1 MNHEY and CDR2 SVGAGI come from the germline V gene. CDR3 sequence (DNA): TGTGCCAGCACCTCAAAAGGCGGGGAGCTGTTTTTT. This gives the protein CASTSKGGELFF.

A few counts support this clone. V and J are TRBV6-6 and TRBJ1-3; 8 nucleotides line up with TRBD1. Germline CDR1 reads MNHNY; CDR2 reads SVGAGI (reference sequence). The CDR3 totals 15 residues. After removal of 9 bases from V and 0 bases from J, the junction contained 7 bases not matched to a gene. CDR3 loop: CASGTGGISGNTIYF. DNA for the CDR3: TGTGCCAGTGGTACAGGGGGAATCTCTGGAAACACCATATATTTT.

This rearrangement joins TRBV7-2 to TRBJ2-2, with 11 bases lining up with TRBD1. The V and J ends lost 1 base and 0 bases, in that order; junction bases with no gene match: 1. This CDR3 has 17 residues. Per germline, CDR1 SGHTA and CDR2 FQGNSA. CDR3 DNA: TGTGCCAGCAGCTTAGTGGGACAGGGGGCGAACACCGGGGAGCTGTTTTTT. Residues: CASSLVGQGANTGELFF.

The gene calls are TRBV5-1 and TRBJ2-3, with a possible D match to TRBD2 (6 bases). Germline values: CDR1 SGHRS, CDR2 YFSETQ. V lost 7 bases and J lost 0, with 12 bases in between. The CDR3 spans 14 residues. Written as DNA, the CDR3 is TGCGCCAGCCGCGCGGGGCCTAGCACAGATACGCAGTATTTT. Amino acid sequence: CASRAGPSTDTQYF.

This clone has just one count. This chain links TRBV9 with TRBJ2-1; D possibly uses TRBD1 or TRBD2 (5 bases each). V was clipped by 1 base and J by 8 bases, with 16 bases between them. The CDR3 runs to 15 residues. The germline gives CDR1 SGDLS, CDR2 YYNGEE. The CDR3 region is CASSVSGDLGDEQFF. The CDR3 nucleotides read TGTGCCAGCAGCGTATCCGGGGACCTCGGAGATGAGCAGTTCTTC. Combining the CDR3 with reference TRBV9 and TRBJ2-1 gives the whole variable domain DSGVTQTPKHLITATGQRVTLRCSPRSGDLSVYWYQQSLDQGLQFLIQYYNGEERAKGNILERFSAQQFPDLHSELNLSSLELGDSALYFCASSVSGDLGDEQFFGPGTRLTVL.

This clone showed up just a few times. The genes are TRBV5-1 and TRBJ1-2, with 8 bases fitting TRBD1. The CDR3 is made up of 15 amino acids. Per the germline V gene, CDR1 is SGHRS and CDR2 is YFSETQ. J gave up 4 bases and V 5 bases, and 10 bases lay outside the gene matches. The chain's CDR3 is CASRRGPTGGYGYTF. CDR3 DNA sequence: TGCGCCAGCAGGCGAGGACCTACAGGGGGCTATGGCTACACCTTC.

The chain is built from TRBV13 and TRBJ1-4; TRBD1 might be the D (5 bases). The CDR3 extends over 15 amino acids. The V gene's germline CDR1 is PRHDT and CDR2 FYEKMQ (reference sequence). V lost 6 bases, J lost 8 bases, and 19 bases lay in between. CDR3 in DNA: TGTGCCAGCAGTCAAGGGTGGGGGAATGGCGAAAAACTGTTTTTT. Protein sequence: CASSQGWGNGEKLFF.

The chain links TRBV7-2 to TRBJ1-1, with a possible D match to TRBD1 (5 bases). This CDR3 is built from 15 residues. Trimming took 1 base from V and 1 from J, leaving 10 bases between them. Germline V lookup: CDR1 SGHTA, CDR2 FQGNSA. The CDR3 loop is CASSLGGAPNTEAFF. DNA of the CDR3: TGTGCCAGCAGCTTAGGAGGGGCTCCGAACACTGAAGCTTTCTTT.

The rearrangement links TRBV2 to TRBJ1-1; 9 bases are shared with TRBD1. This CDR3 region has 13 residues. The V gene's germline CDR1 is SNHLY and CDR2 FYNNEI. The V gene end was trimmed by 9 bases and the J gene end by 5 bases; junction bases not matched to a gene: 7. The CDR3 protein is CASLTGGGTEAFF. The CDR3 nucleotides read TGTGCCAGTCTAACAGGGGGCGGAACTGAAGCTTTCTTT.

The rearrangement joins TRBV6-5 to TRBJ2-3, with TRBD2 matching 8 bases. V lost 1 base to trimming and J lost 1 base; unmatched junction nucleotides: 4. CDR3 length equals 16 residues. Germline V gives CDR1 MNHEY, CDR2 SVGAGI. DNA of the CDR3: TGTGCCAGCAGTTACTTTTCCGGGGGGGGCACAGATACGCAGTATTTT. This gives the protein CASSYFSGGGTDTQYF.

The J gene is TRBJ2-7, the V gene TRBV5-1, with 10 nucleotides matching TRBD1. Germline V CDR1 and CDR2: SGHRS, YFSETQ. This CDR3 has 15 residues. V lost 4 bases and J lost 0; bases outside the gene matches: 4. The CDR3 here is CASSPRDRGSYEQYF. CDR3 nucleotides: TGCGCCAGCAGCCCTAGGGACAGGGGCTCCTACGAGCAGTACTTC.